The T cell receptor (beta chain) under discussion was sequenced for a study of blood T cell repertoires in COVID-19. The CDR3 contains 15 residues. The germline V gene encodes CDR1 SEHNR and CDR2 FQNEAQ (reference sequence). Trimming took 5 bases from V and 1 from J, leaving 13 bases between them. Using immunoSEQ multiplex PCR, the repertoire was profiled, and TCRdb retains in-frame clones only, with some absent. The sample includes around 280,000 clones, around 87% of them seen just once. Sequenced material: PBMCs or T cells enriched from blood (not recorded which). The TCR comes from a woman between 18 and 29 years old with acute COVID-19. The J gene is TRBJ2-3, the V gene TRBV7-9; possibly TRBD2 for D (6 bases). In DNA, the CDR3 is TGTGCCAGCAGCACGTACGGGGAGGGCACAGATACGCAGTATTTT. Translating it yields CASSTYGEGTDTQYF. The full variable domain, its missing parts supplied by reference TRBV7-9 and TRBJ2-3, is DTGVSQNPRHKITKRGQNVTFRCDPISEHNRLYWYRQTLGQGPEFLTYFQNEAQLEKSRLLSDRFSAERPKGSFSTLEIQRTEQGDSAMYLCASSTYGEGTDTQYFGPGTRLTVL.